This TCR beta chain came from a study of blood T cells in healthy people across ages. Concerning this clonotype: Its antigen is unidentified.

Whole-study results and caveats: It was not known whether donors were CMV positive (a possible confounder of expanded clonotype changes).

The CDR3 spans 15 residues. V was clipped by 4 bases and J by 5 bases; unmatched bases: 7. Germline V gene data show CDR1 as MGHRA and CDR2 as YSYEKL. A J-beta primer mix and a sample-barcoded 5' primer were used in a second PCR of roughly 7 to 12 cycles. MiXCR was run by TCRdb on the 5' RACE reads, yielding one entry per CDR3 protein. Of fewer than 1.5 million distinct CDR3 sequences listed, approximately 40% are singletons. The origin of this receptor is a woman aged 18 to 35 in good health. The rearrangement uses TRBV4-1 and TRBJ2-7, with 11 bases identical to TRBD1. Sequences were obtained from blood. The CDR3 loop reads CASSRTGTGGNEQYF. In nucleotides, the CDR3 is TGCGCCAGCAGCCGGACTGGGACAGGGGGGAACGAGCAGTACTTC.